The entry that follows covers one T cell receptor beta chain sequence. V was clipped by 4 bases and J by 0 bases, with 12 bases between them. CDR1 SNHLY and CDR2 FYNNEI come from the germline V gene. This CDR3 has 15 amino acids. This sample was included in a study of blood T cell repertoires in COVID-19. The overall study: The samples span acute and convalescent COVID-19 from the United States, Italy and Spain. T cells, B-cell-depleted T cells, or PBMCs supplied cDNA or gDNA.

As handled by the study authors: Scientists estimated how many nucleated cells there were by amplifying reference gene primers. The table came from immunoSEQ multiplex PCR; TCRdb's copy has only in-frame clones and leaves some out. That table supplies the V and J calls and clone size; D and trimming were determined from the DNA. The sample includes tens of thousands of clones, about 80% of them seen just once. The rearrangement uses TRBV2 and TRBJ1-1, with D maybe TRBD1 (5 bases). This TCR was sampled from a man in his 60s with active or convalescent COVID-19. The sequenced material came from peripheral blood. The CDR3 bases are TGTGCCAGCAGTGGATCACAGGTAATGAACACTGAAGCTTTCTTT. Translating it yields CASSGSQVMNTEAFF.